Each of the 5 T cell receptor beta chains below was sequenced from the same sample in a study of technical replicates of blood from a handful of donors. Only in-frame clones appear in the TCRdb table, and some are missing; sequencing was by immunoSEQ multiplex PCR. The sample lists approximately 81,000 clones, about 97% occurring once. Sequenced sample: T cells isolated from PBMCs. These TCRs come from a human donor in good health.

This clone appeared a single time. The genes are TRBV19 and TRBJ2-6; a possible D gene is TRBD2 (5 bases). There are 19 residues in the CDR3. Germline V lookup: CDR1 LNHDA, CDR2 SQIVND (reference sequence). The V gene lost 3 bases and the J gene lost 0 bases, with 18 bases spanning the gap. CDR3 in amino acids: CASSIRAAGLTSGANVLTF. CDR3 DNA: TGTGCCAGTAGTATTAGGGCGGCAGGACTTACCTCTGGGGCCAACGTCCTGACTTTC.

V gene TRBV5-1 combines with J gene TRBJ2-5; weak D call: TRBD1 (6 bases). The V gene's germline CDR1 is SGHRS and CDR2 YFSETQ. This CDR3 is 13 amino acids long. Trimming removed 5 bases from V and 2 bases from J, with 10 bases in between. CDR3 DNA sequence: TGCGCCAGCAGGCTGGGGGCACAAGAGACCCAGTACTTC. Its protein is CASRLGAQETQYF. Supplemented by reference TRBV5-1 and TRBJ2-5, the full variable domain reads KAGVTQTPRYLIKTRGQQVTLSCSPISGHRSVSWYQQTPGQGLQFLFEYFSETQRNKGNFPGRFSGRQFSNSRSEMNVSTLELGDSALYLCASRLGAQETQYFGPGTRLLVL.

V usage is TRBV19 and J usage is TRBJ1-4, with D maybe TRBD1 (5 bases). The V gene's germline CDR1 is LNHDA and CDR2 SQIVND (reference sequence). The length of the CDR3 is 14 residues. V was shortened by 6 bases and J by 7 bases, with 15 bases between the two germline ends. The CDR3 sequence: CASSVQGFGEKLFF. CDR3 DNA sequence: TGTGCCAGTAGCGTTCAGGGCTTTGGTGAAAAACTGTTTTTT.

This rearrangement joins TRBV9 to TRBJ1-1; D ambiguous. This CDR3 has 14 amino acids. Looked up from germline, CDR1 is SGDLS and CDR2 is YYNGEE. V was shortened by 2 bases and J by 6 bases, with 14 bases between the two germline ends. The chain's CDR3 is CASSVAEGESEAFF. The DNA of the CDR3 is TGTGCCAGCAGCGTGGCGGAAGGTGAGTCTGAAGCTTTCTTT. The whole variable domain, filled in from reference TRBV9 and TRBJ1-1, reads DSGVTQTPKHLITATGQRVTLRCSPRSGDLSVYWYQQSLDQGLQFLIQYYNGEERAKGNILERFSAQQFPDLHSELNLSSLELGDSALYFCASSVAEGESEAFFGQGTRLTVV.

The V call is TRBV13, the J call TRBJ1-4, with 7 positions matching TRBD1. Germline lookup yields CDR1 PRHDT and CDR2 FYEKMQ (reference sequence). V lost 2 bases, J lost 3 bases, and 9 bases stayed unmatched. The CDR3 totals 17 residues. The CDR3 nucleotides read TGTGCCAGCAGCTTAAGGGGTCAGACAGGGTCTAATGAAAAACTGTTTTTT. This codes for CASSLRGQTGSNEKLFF.